These 4 T cell receptor beta chains originate from one sample sequenced in a study of chemoradiotherapy in HPV16-positive cancers. Clones were sequenced by immunoSEQ multiplex PCR, and TCRdb holds only the in-frame ones, with some missing. Of some 9,600 clones detected, roughly 86% appear once; the ten largest clones hold roughly 2.4%. The material sequenced was blood, taken from a patient who underwent chemoradiotherapy. These receptors originate from a human donor with HPV-associated anogenital cancer.

This clone was recorded once. This chain links TRBV19 with TRBJ1-5; no firm D call. The CDR3 is 17 amino acids. CDR1 is LNHDA and CDR2 is SQIVND in the germline V gene (reference sequence). V was shortened by 1 base and J by 0 bases, with 13 bases between the two germline ends. The CDR3 bases are TGTGCCAGTAGTATAGTCCGAGGAGGGAATAGCAATCAGCCCCAGCATTTT. Protein product: CASSIVRGGNSNQPQHF.

This chain connects TRBV7-8 to TRBJ2-1; 10 bases align to TRBD2. Germline CDR1 SGHVS, CDR2 FQNEAQ. The J segment lost 6 bases and the V segment lost 5 bases, leaving 10 bases of the junction unmatched. This CDR3 is 16 amino acids long. The CDR3 protein is CASSPSLAGPINEQFF. The CDR3 nucleotides read TGTGCCAGCAGCCCGTCACTAGCGGGGCCCATCAATGAGCAGTTCTTC.

The table lists this clone with a few counts. The chain links TRBV7-6 to TRBJ2-1; TRBD2 agrees at 7 bases. Trimming cost V 0 bases and J 12 bases; bases outside gene matches: 5. There are 13 residues in the CDR3. Germline-derived CDR1 and CDR2 are SGHVS and FNYEAQ. DNA of the CDR3: TGTGCCAGCAGCTTAGCTTGGACTAGGCCGCAGTTCTTC. This translates into CASSLAWTRPQFF. The full variable domain, rest sourced from reference TRBV7-6 and TRBJ2-1, is GAGVSQSPRYKVTKRGQDVALRCDPISGHVSLYWYRQALGQGPEFLTYFNYEAQQDKSGLPNDRFSAERPEGSISTLTIQRTEQRDSAMYRCASSLAWTRPQFFGPGTRLTVL.

The chain uses TRBV6-4 and TRBJ1-2; no firm D call. This CDR3 region has 13 residues. Trimming stripped 0 bases from V and 2 bases from J, with 4 bases between. Germline lookup yields CDR1 MRHNA and CDR2 SNTAGT. CDR3 in DNA: TGTGCCAGCAGTGACTCGAGGAACTATGGCTACACCTTC. The encoded protein is CASSDSRNYGYTF.